This T cell receptor beta chain was captured by sequencing in a study of T cells in Graves' hyperthyroidism and ophthalmopathy. This CDR3 spans 16 amino acids. Looked up from germline, CDR1 is SQVTM and CDR2 is ANQGSEA. With 2 bases clipped from V and 4 bases from J, the junction kept 11 bases outside the gene matches. The source material, RNA transcripts, was used to amplify TCR beta CDR3 regions. TCR CDR3 underwent first-round RT-PCR with the HTBI primer set. Each CDR3 protein is one row after TCRdb ran MiXCR on the multiplex PCR reads. Among more than 150,000 distinct CDR3 sequences listed, 15% to 20% were seen once. This clonotype was detected only a few times.

Sequencing was carried out using blood. This receptor was obtained from a woman aged 45-60 years with Graves' hyperthyroidism. The chain uses TRBV29-1 and TRBJ1-2; 9 positions match TRBD1. The CDR3 DNA reads as TGCAGCGTTGAACGTACAGGGGGCTCTTCGACCTATGGCTACACCTTC. It yields the protein CSVERTGGSSTYGYTF.